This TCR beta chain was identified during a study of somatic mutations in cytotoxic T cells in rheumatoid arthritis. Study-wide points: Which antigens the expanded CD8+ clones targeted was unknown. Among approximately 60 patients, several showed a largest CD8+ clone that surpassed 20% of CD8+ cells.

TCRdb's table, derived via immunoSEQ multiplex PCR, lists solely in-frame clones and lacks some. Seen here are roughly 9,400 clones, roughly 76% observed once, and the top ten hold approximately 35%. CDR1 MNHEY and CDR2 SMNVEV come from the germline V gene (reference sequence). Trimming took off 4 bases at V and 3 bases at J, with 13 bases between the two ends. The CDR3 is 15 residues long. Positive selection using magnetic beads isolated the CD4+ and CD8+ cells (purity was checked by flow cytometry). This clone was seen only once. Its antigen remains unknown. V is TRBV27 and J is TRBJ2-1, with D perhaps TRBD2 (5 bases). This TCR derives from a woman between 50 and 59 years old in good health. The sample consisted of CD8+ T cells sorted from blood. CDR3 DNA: TGTGCCAGCAGTTCCCCGGGGTCTCTCTACAATGAGCAGTTCTTC. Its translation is CASSSPGSLYNEQFF.